In its sample, the clone carrying this T cell receptor (beta chain) was seen once. In the source study's methods: How many nucleated cells were present was estimated from reference gene primer amplification. The assay was immunoSEQ multiplex PCR, and TCRdb's table has in-frame clones only and misses some. Clone size and V and J calls were adopted from that table, with D and trimming inferred from the DNA. The data hold 250,000 to 300,000 clones, with around 84% observed a single time. This specimen comes from a study of blood T cell repertoires in COVID-19. Whole-study context: The origin of the acute and convalescent COVID-19 samples was the United States, Italy and Spain.

CDR1 is SGHDT and CDR2 is YYEEEE in the germline V gene. V was cut by 4 bases and J by 6 bases, with 10 bases left in between. The CDR3 sequence is 12 residues long. The receptor was isolated from a man aged 25 to 45 with acute COVID-19. Sequencing was carried out using PBMCs or T cells enriched from blood (not recorded which). The chain employs TRBV5-6 and TRBJ1-1; weak D call: TRBD1 (5 bases). In nucleotides, the CDR3 is TGTGCCAGCAGCCAGGGTATGGCTGAAGCTTTCTTT. This encodes CASSQGMAEAFF.